This entry is about one T cell receptor beta chain. The antigen is unknown. PCR primers comprised 60 Vbeta and 13 Jbeta primers. TCRdb keeps only in-frame clones here, not all; method: immunoSEQ multiplex PCR. Among 100,000 or so clones listed, about 75% were seen once. J was trimmed by 1 base and V by 4 bases; bases with no gene match: 6. Germline V gene data show CDR1 as SGHTA and CDR2 as FQGTGA. The CDR3 loop spans 15 amino acids. This sample is drawn from a study of cytomegalovirus exposure and HLA in healthy donors. Study context: An analysis done earlier identified approximately 120 million unique TCR beta sequences from 150 million to 200 million T cells. Study conclusions and caveats: Later analysis demonstrated an association between a missense DCLRE1C variant and TCR beta V- and J-gene trimming. What a later analysis showed was that several of the most significant clusters appeared linked to common viral pathogens. The only immune exposure information that was available was CMV serostatus.

The chain is built from TRBV7-3 and TRBJ1-2, with 7 bases fitting TRBD1. Input material: PBMCs. This sequence was found in a man under 40 in good health and CMV-seropositive. This CDR3 reads CASSSRDRFNYGYTF. CDR3 nucleotide sequence: TGTGCCAGCAGCTCTCGGGACAGATTTAACTATGGCTACACCTTC.